This TCR beta chain is from a study of blood T cell repertoires in COVID-19. Study information: The study drew acute and convalescent COVID-19 samples from the United States, Italy and Spain.

This clone has only a few counts. Sequencing was performed with immunoSEQ multiplex PCR; in TCRdb, only in-frame clones are kept and a portion is missing. This sample has roughly 200,000 clones, with roughly 86% found just once. The sequencing sample was made of peripheral blood. The receptor was isolated from a man between 60 and 70 years old with acute or convalescent COVID-19.

The CDR3 region is CASSVAQGGDSPLHF. The CDR3, as DNA: TGTGCCAGCAGCGTGGCACAGGGTGGGGATTCACCCCTCCACTTT. The chain has TRBV7-6 and TRBJ1-6; D may be TRBD1 (6 bases). This CDR3 contains 15 residues. V lost 5 bases and J 8 bases, leaving 16 bases between the germline ends. Germline CDR1 reads SGHVS; CDR2 reads FNYEAQ.